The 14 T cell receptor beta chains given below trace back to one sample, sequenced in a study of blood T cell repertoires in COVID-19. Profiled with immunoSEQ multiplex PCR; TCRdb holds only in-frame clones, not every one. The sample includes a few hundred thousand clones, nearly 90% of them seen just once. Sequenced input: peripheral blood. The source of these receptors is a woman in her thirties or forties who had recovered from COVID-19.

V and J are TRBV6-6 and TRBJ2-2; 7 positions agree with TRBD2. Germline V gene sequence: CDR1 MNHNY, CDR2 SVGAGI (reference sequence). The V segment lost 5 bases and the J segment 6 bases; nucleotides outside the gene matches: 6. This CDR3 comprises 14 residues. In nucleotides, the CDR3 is TGTGCCAGCAGTCCCGGACTAGGTGCCGGGGAGCTGTTTTTT. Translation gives CASSPGLGAGELFF.

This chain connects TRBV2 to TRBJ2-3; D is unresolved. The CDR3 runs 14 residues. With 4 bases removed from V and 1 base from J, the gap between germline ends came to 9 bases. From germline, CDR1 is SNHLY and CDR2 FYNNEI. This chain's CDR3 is CASSGPGGTDTQYF. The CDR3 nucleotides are TGTGCCAGCAGTGGCCCCGGAGGCACAGATACGCAGTATTTT.

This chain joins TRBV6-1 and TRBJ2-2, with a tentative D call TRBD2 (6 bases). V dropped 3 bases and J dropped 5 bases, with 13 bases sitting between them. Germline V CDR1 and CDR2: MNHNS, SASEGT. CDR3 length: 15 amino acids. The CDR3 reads CASSEGEGGTGELFF. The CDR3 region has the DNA TGTGCCAGCAGTGAGGGGGAAGGAGGGACCGGGGAGCTGTTTTTT.

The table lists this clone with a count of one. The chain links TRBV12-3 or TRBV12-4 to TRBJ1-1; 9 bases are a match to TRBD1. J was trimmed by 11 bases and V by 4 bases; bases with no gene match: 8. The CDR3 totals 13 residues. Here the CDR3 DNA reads TGTGCCAGCAGTTCACCGGGACAGGGTCGGGCTTTCTTT. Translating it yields CASSSPGQGRAFF.

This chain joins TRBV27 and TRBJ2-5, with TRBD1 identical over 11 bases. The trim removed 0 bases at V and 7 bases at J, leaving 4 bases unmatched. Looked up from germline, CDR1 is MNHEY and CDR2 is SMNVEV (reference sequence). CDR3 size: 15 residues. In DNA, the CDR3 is TGTGCCAGCAGTTTATCGGGACAGGGGGGAGCGACCCAGTACTTC. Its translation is CASSLSGQGGATQYF.

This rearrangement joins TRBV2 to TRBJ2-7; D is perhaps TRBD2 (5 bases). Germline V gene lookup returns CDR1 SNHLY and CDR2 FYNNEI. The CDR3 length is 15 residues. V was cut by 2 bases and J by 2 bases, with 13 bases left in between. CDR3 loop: CASSESGLGTYEQYV. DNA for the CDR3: TGTGCCAGCAGTGAATCGGGTCTCGGGACCTACGAGCAGTACGTC.

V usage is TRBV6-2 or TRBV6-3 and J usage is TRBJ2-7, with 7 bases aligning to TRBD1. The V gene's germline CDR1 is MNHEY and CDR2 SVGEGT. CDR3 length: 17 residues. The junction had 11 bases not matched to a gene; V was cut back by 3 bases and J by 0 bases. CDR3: CASSYEGAPSGSYEQYF. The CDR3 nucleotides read TGTGCCAGCAGTTATGAGGGGGCCCCCTCTGGCTCCTACGAGCAGTACTTC.

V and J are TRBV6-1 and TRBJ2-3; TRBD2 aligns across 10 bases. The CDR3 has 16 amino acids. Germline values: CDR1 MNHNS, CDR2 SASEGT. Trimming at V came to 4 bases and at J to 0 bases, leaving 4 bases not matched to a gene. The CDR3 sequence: CASSAASGSSTDTQYF. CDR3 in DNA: TGTGCCAGCAGTGCGGCTAGCGGGAGCAGCACAGATACGCAGTATTTT.

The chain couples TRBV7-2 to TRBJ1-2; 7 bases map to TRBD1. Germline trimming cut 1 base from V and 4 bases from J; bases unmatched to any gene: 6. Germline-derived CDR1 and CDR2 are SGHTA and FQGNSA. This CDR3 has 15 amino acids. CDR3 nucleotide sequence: TGTGCCAGCAGCTTAGTCGACAGGGCCCTCTATGGCTACACCTTC. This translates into CASSLVDRALYGYTF.

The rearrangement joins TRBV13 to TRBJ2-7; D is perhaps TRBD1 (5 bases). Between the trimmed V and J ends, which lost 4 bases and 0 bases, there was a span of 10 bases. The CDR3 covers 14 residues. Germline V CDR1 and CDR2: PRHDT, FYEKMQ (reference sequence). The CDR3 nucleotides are TGTGCCAGCAGCTCACGACAGAACTCCTACGAGCAGTACTTC. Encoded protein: CASSSRQNSYEQYF.

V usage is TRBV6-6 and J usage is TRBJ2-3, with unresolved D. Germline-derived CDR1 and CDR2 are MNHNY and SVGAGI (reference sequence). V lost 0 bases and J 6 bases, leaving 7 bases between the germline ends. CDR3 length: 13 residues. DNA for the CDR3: TGTGCCAGCAGTTACTCAGCATCGGATACGCAGTATTTT. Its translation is CASSYSASDTQYF.

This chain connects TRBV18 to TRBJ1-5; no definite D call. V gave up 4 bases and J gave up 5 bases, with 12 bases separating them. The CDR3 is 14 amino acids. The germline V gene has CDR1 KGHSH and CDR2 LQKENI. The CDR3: CASSRLGEDQPQHF. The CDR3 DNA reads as TGTGCCAGCTCACGATTAGGTGAGGATCAGCCCCAGCATTTT.

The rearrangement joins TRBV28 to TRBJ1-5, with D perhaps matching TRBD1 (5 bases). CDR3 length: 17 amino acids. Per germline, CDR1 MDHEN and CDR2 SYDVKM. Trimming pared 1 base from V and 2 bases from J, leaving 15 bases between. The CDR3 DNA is TGTGCCAGCAGTTTATCAAGGGGACTGACGGGCAATCAGCCCCAGCATTTT. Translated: CASSLSRGLTGNQPQHF.

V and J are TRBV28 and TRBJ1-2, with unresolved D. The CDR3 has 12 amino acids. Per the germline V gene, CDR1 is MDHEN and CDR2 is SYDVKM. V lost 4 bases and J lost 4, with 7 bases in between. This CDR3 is CASSWAGYGYTF. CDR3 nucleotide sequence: TGTGCCAGCAGTTGGGCAGGCTATGGCTACACCTTC.